A single sample is the source of the 9 T cell receptor beta chains below, sequenced in a study of radiotherapy plus CTLA-4 blockade in lung cancer. TCRdb keeps only in-frame clones here, not all; method: immunoSEQ multiplex PCR. The table shows about 83,000 clones, with 60% to 85% occurring only once. Sequenced material: peripheral blood, taken from a patient treated with radiotherapy plus ipilimumab. These receptors were obtained from a human donor with non-small cell lung cancer who had a partial response to radiotherapy plus ipilimumab. Some clones in this sample may be carry-over from other donors' samples.

The table lists this clone with a few counts. The J gene is TRBJ1-4, the V gene TRBV6-5, with TRBD1 matching over 7 bases. V shed 6 bases and J 6 bases; nucleotides not matched to a gene: 4. Germline CDR1 reads MNHEY; CDR2 reads SVGAGI. The CDR3 has 13 residues. The CDR3 is CASSHDRDEKLFF. CDR3 nucleotides: TGTGCCAGCAGCCACGACAGGGATGAAAAACTGTTTTTT.

The V call is TRBV11-3, the J call TRBJ2-3; 8 bases fit TRBD2. Germline loops: CDR1 SGHNT, CDR2 YENEEA. V shed 5 bases and J 1 base; nucleotides not matched to a gene: 5. The CDR3 extends over 15 amino acids. The CDR3 protein is CASSPSGRGTDTQYF. CDR3 DNA: TGTGCCAGCAGCCCCAGCGGGAGAGGCACAGATACGCAGTATTTT.

J is TRBJ1-2 and V is TRBV28; 9 bases line up with TRBD1. Germline assignment: CDR1 MDHEN and CDR2 SYDVKM. Trimming took 0 bases from V and 7 from J; bases not matched to a gene: 6. The CDR3 totals 15 residues. This chain's CDR3 is CASSLWDRGLRGYTF. The CDR3 coding sequence is TGTGCCAGCAGTTTATGGGACAGGGGATTGCGTGGCTACACCTTC.

V and J are TRBV28 and TRBJ1-5, with 7 bases fitting TRBD1. This CDR3 has 16 amino acids. The trim removed 3 bases at V and 0 bases at J, leaving 5 bases unmatched. Germline V gives CDR1 MDHEN, CDR2 SYDVKM. As DNA, the CDR3 is TGTGCCAGCAGTTTTGCAGGGGGGTATAGCAATCAGCCCCAGCATTTT. Its protein is CASSFAGGYSNQPQHF.

The chain joins TRBV5-1 to TRBJ1-3, with D unresolved. In germline, CDR1 is SGHRS, CDR2 YFSETQ. Trimming took off 5 bases at V and 8 bases at J, with 14 bases between the two ends. The CDR3 loop spans 13 amino acids. The CDR3 sequence is CASSQPSGDTIYF. CDR3 sequence (DNA): TGCGCCAGCAGTCAACCTAGCGGCGACACCATATATTTT.

The gene calls are TRBV28 and TRBJ2-2, with 7 bases aligning to TRBD1. Germline V lookup: CDR1 MDHEN, CDR2 SYDVKM. This CDR3 comprises 17 residues. Trimming took 5 bases from V and 8 from J; bases not matched to a gene: 17. CDR3 coding DNA: TGTGCCAGCAGTCCACGTACCGGGACAGTCGGCGCTGGGGAGCTGTTTTTT. Protein: CASSPRTGTVGAGELFF.

This chain uses TRBV2 with TRBJ1-2; D call uncertain. The length of the CDR3 is 12 residues. CDR1 SNHLY and CDR2 FYNNEI come from the germline V gene. The germline V and J ends were trimmed by 4 bases and 4 bases, with 7 bases remaining between them. In DNA, the CDR3 is TGTGCCAGCAGTGGAGGGTTCTATGGCTACACCTTC. Translating gives CASSGGFYGYTF.

This clone turned up a few times. V gene TRBV5-6 combines with J gene TRBJ1-5; no clear D. Germline V gene lookup returns CDR1 SGHDT and CDR2 YYEEEE. Trimming removed 1 base at V and 5 bases at J, with 10 bases between. The CDR3 totals 14 residues. CDR3 residues: CASSLSGWDQPQHF. The CDR3 region has the DNA TGTGCCAGCAGCTTGTCGGGGTGGGATCAGCCCCAGCATTTT. Full variable domain (remainder filled in from reference TRBV5-6 and TRBJ1-5): DAGVTQSPTHLIKTRGQQVTLRCSPKSGHDTVSWYQQALGQGPQFIFQYYEEEERQRGNFPDRFSGHQFPNYSSELNVNALLLGDSALYLCASSLSGWDQPQHFGDGTRLSIL.

The V call is TRBV29-1, the J call TRBJ1-1; D remains unclear. The V gene lost 0 bases and the J gene lost 5 bases, with 7 bases spanning the gap. In germline, CDR1 is SQVTM, CDR2 ANQGSEA. The CDR3 covers 12 residues. In DNA, the CDR3 is TGCAGCGTTGAAGATGGTAGTACTGAAGCTTTCTTT. Residues: CSVEDGSTEAFF.